Included here is one TCR beta chain sequence, with context. The target of this receptor is not known. No base quality information exists; no much larger clone differs at one position. CDR1 and CDR2, per the germline V gene, are SGHRS and YFSETQ. V is pruned by 3 bases and J by 4 bases, leaving 4 bases of the junction without a gene match. The CDR3 spans 15 residues, from the cysteine through the phenylalanine. Only the CDR3 DNA stays, 45 bases, in frame from base 1. The source of the sample is a study of T cells after yellow fever vaccination (dated by TCRdb to the late 2010s). Describing the broader study: Libraries from fractions with low cell numbers were prepared with the SMART-Seq v4 Ultra Low Input RNA kit. Bulk PBMC replicates and cell subsets were isolated from blood drawn at multiple timepoints before and after both primary and secondary immunization. To follow T-cell clones before and after both primary and booster YFV17D yellow fever vaccination, bulk TCR alpha and beta repertoires underwent longitudinal sequencing. The cohort comprised two healthy male donors, one aged 18 to 30 and one aged 30 to 40 years.

TCR cDNA was synthesized by 5'RACE template switching, which introduced a universal primer site and unique molecular identifiers. cDNA synthesis was primed from both the TCR alpha and TCR beta constant segments. Library amplification involved two PCR steps, and the second step added sample barcodes and sequencing adapters. Libraries were sequenced on Illumina HiSeq 2500 (2x100 bp) or NovaSeq (2x150 bp). As for the authors' bioinformatics: Demultiplexing of reads and collapsing into UMI consensus sequences were performed with MIGEC, and V(D)J alignment was carried out with MiXCR. Vaccine-responding clonotypes were defined with edgeR using replicate PBMC samples, requiring FDR below 0.01 and a log2 fold change above 5 up to day 15. Each bulk clonotype received a CD4 or CD8 identity based on whether the sequenced CD4 or CD8 repertoire contained that clonotype at higher abundance. The public reads were quality trimmed at Q25 with fastp and then assembled into clones with MiXCR by TCRdb, keeping productive beta chains. A single entry per CDR3 protein holds the most common genes and DNA from its merged rows. These V and J calls are TCRdb output, not the study's own analysis. The sample table records approximately 550,000 distinct CDR3 sequences; roughly 14% of these occur just once. More than 13% of the sample goes to the ten largest clones.

This specimen's treatment or condition label, interpreted: live attenuated yellow fever vaccine strain. Two biological replicates of bulk PBMCs were collected at each blood-draw timepoint. PBMCs were isolated from peripheral blood using a standard Ficoll-Paque protocol. TriZol was used to extract RNA from bulk PBMCs, CD4 and CD8 fractions, and dextramer-positive and dextramer-negative fractions. Broad study findings and their caveats: FACS-sorted repertoires could contain abundant contaminating clonotypes from the bulk population, so computational filtering was required. After the booster, most of the clones that had expanded following primary vaccination were detected again (almost 98% of CD4 and around 90% of CD8), which suggests that memory was broadly maintained. A small fraction of clonotypes appeared in both the CD4 and CD8 compartments, likely as a result of convergent recombination. Compared with the primary T-cell response, the secondary T-cell response was weaker but faster, peaking on day 5 rather than day 15. The study included only two donors, which limits how far the findings can be generalized.

The clonotype originates from a man younger than 40 who received the YFV17D yellow fever vaccine. This sequence uses TRBV5-1 and TRBJ2-3; 11 middle bases align to TRBD2. The sample here was PBMCs, taken on the day of the yellow fever booster vaccination. The CDR3 in this case is CASSYIAGGSDTQYF. Read as DNA, the sequence is TGCGCCAGCAGCTACATAGCGGGGGGGTCAGATACGCAGTATTTT.